This is a list of T cell receptor beta chains from one sample in a study of beta chain features in type 1 diabetes. The assay was immunoSEQ multiplex PCR, and TCRdb's table has in-frame clones only and misses some. This sample has hundreds of thousands of clones, with approximately 31% found just once. What was sequenced was naive CD4+ T cells from blood. The origin of the receptors is a man between 18 and 35 years old in good health. The conserved cysteine and the conserved F or W are not part of the CDR3 here. The order of the fields is CDR3 protein, V gene, J gene.

CDR3: ASNNGNQPQH
V: TRBV7-2
J: TRBJ1-5

CDR3: ASYKGGYEQF
V: TRBV2
J: TRBJ2-1

CDR3: AWSAQGYEQY
V: TRBV30
J: TRBJ2-7

CDR3: ASSTQTGVETQY
V: TRBV9
J: TRBJ2-5

CDR3: ASSQGLRSYNEQF
V: TRBV4-3
J: TRBJ2-1

CDR3: AWSVEGSQETQY
V: TRBV30
J: TRBJ2-5

CDR3: ASSPGGYEQY
V: TRBV7-2
J: TRBJ2-7

CDR3: ASSISGSLSYNEQF
V: TRBV19
J: TRBJ2-1

CDR3: SVDCVTSAKNIQY
V: TRBV29-1
J: TRBJ2-4

CDR3: ASSRTQGPPNQPQH
V: TRBV7-9
J: TRBJ1-5

CDR3: ASRTLAGGYNEQF
V: TRBV25-1
J: TRBJ2-1

CDR3: ASSLAGADTQY
V: TRBV7-7
J: TRBJ2-3

CDR3: ASSVEVSVNSYNEQF
V: TRBV9
J: TRBJ2-1

CDR3: ASSVDFYRELF
V: TRBV9
J: TRBJ2-2

CDR3: AWRTDRDPYNEQF
V: TRBV30
J: TRBJ2-1

CDR3: SVRVANTEAF
V: TRBV29-1
J: TRBJ1-1

CDR3: ASSPTLTGKRYEQY
V: TRBV5-1
J: TRBJ2-7

CDR3: ASSQQGSGANVLT
V: TRBV9
J: TRBJ2-6

CDR3: ASSLDRISYEQY
V: TRBV7-8
J: TRBJ2-7

CDR3: ASSLVIGQPYGYT
V: TRBV7-2
J: TRBJ1-2

CDR3: ASSKGLAGGTDTQY
V: TRBV5-1
J: TRBJ2-3

CDR3: AWSGFRTGGYT
V: TRBV30
J: TRBJ1-2

CDR3: ASSRTGGKAF
V: TRBV6-5
J: TRBJ1-1

CDR3: AWSRGSNQPQH
V: TRBV30
J: TRBJ1-5

CDR3: ATRPTGGEQF
V: TRBV11-1
J: TRBJ2-1

CDR3: AWSVGSTDTQY
V: TRBV30
J: TRBJ2-3

CDR3: ASSQKRLAGDLDKNIQY
V: TRBV4-1
J: TRBJ2-4

CDR3: ASSVGQRWETQY
V: TRBV5-1
J: TRBJ2-5

CDR3: ASSAMAGTASYEQY
V: TRBV5-1
J: TRBJ2-7

CDR3: ASSTRDGGLDNEQF
V: TRBV5-1
J: TRBJ2-1

CDR3: ATNGQGYGYT
V: TRBV10-3
J: TRBJ1-2

CDR3: ASSLGAALNEQF
V: TRBV7-9
J: TRBJ2-1

CDR3: ASSPGYGSSTDTQY
V: TRBV18
J: TRBJ2-3

CDR3: ASSLVGLGPDTQY
V: TRBV5-4
J: TRBJ2-3

CDR3: AISESENEKLF
V: TRBV10-3
J: TRBJ1-4

CDR3: ASGLRVGTNTEAF
V: TRBV7-9
J: TRBJ1-1

CDR3: ASSAQLALPSETQY
V: TRBV5-1
J: TRBJ2-5

CDR3: ASSQEIEREGSEQF
V: TRBV4-3
J: TRBJ2-1

CDR3: ASGPGGPTNEQF
V: TRBV2
J: TRBJ2-1

CDR3: ASSQVPRGPDTQY
V: TRBV4-1
J: TRBJ2-3